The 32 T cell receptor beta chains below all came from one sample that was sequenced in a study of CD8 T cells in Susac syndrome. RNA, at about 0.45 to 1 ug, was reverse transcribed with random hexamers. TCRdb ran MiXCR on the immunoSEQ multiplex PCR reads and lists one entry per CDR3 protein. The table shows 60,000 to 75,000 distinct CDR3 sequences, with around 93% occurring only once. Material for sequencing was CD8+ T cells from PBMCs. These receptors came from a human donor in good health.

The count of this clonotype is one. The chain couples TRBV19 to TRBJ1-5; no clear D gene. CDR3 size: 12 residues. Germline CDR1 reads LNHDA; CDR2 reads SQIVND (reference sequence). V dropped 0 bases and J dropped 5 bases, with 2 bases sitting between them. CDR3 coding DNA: TGTGCCAGTAGTATAGAATATCAGCCCCAGCATTTT. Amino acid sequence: CASSIEYQPQHF.

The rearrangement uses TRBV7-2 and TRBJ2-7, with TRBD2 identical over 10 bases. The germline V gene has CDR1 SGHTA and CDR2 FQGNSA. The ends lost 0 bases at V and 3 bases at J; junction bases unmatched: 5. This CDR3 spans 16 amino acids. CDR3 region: CASSLASGGPYYEQYV. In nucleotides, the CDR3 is TGTGCCAGCAGCTTAGCTAGCGGGGGGCCCTACTACGAGCAGTACGTC.

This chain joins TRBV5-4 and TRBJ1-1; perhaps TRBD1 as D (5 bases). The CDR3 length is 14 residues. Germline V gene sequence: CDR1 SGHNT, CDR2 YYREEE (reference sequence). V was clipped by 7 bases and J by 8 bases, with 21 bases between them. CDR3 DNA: TGTGCCAGCGACTCGGGCATGGGGGACCAGGAAGCTTTCTTT. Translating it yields CASDSGMGDQEAFF.

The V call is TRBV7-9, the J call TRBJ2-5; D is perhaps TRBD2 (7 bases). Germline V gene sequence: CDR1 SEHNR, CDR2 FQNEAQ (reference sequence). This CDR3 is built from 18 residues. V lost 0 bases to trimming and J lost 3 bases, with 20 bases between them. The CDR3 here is CASSLASIGGPLEETQYF. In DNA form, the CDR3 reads TGTGCCAGCAGCTTAGCGAGTATCGGGGGGCCTTTGGAAGAGACCCAGTACTTC.

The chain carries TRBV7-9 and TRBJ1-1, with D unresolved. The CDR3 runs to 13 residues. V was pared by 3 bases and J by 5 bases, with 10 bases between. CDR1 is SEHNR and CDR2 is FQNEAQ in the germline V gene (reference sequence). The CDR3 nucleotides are TGTGCCAGCAGCTTGCAAGTGGGGACTGAAGCTTTCTTT. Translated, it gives CASSLQVGTEAFF.

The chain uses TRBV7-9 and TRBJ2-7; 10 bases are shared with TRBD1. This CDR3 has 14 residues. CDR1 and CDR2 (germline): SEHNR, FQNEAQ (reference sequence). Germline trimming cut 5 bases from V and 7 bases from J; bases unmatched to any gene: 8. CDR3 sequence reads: CASSPPDRGGEQYF. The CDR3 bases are TGTGCCAGCAGCCCCCCGGACAGGGGGGGGGAGCAGTACTTC.

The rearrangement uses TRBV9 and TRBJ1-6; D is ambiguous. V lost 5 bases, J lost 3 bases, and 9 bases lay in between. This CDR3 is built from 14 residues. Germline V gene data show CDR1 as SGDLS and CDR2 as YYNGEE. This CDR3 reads CASSPEDYNSPLHF. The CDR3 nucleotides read TGTGCCAGCAGTCCGGAGGACTATAATTCACCCCTCCACTTT.

The DNA for the CDR3 is TGTGCCAGCAGCTTATTAGGCTACGGTTCACCCCTCCACTTT. Amino acid sequence: CASSLLGYGSPLHF. The chain is built from TRBV7-3 and TRBJ1-6, with D unclear. The CDR3 loop spans 14 amino acids. Trimming removed 2 bases from V and 9 bases from J, with 11 bases in between. Germline lookup yields CDR1 SGHTA and CDR2 FQGTGA.

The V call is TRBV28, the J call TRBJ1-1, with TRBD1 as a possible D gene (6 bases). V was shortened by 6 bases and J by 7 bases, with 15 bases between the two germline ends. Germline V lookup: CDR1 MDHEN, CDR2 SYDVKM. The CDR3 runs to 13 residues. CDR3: CASSPGVIGEAFF. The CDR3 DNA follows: TGTGCCAGCAGCCCAGGGGTAATCGGTGAAGCTTTCTTT.

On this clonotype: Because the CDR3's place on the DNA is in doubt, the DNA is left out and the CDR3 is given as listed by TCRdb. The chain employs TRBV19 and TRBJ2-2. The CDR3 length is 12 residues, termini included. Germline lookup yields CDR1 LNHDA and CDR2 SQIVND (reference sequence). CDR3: CASTSGTGELFF.

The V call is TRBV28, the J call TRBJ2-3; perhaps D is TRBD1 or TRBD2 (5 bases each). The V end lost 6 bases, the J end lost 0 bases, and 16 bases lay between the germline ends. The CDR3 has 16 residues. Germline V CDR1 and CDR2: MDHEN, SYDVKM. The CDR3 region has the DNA TGTGCCAGCAGCGCCGTTGGGGGTCTAAGCACAGATACGCAGTATTTT. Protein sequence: CASSAVGGLSTDTQYF. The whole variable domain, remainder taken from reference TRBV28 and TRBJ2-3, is DVKVTQSSRYLVKRTGEKVFLECVQDMDHENMFWYRQDPGLGLRLIYFSYDVKMKEKGDIPEGYSVSREKKERFSLILESASTNQTSMYLCASSAVGGLSTDTQYFGPGTRLTVL.

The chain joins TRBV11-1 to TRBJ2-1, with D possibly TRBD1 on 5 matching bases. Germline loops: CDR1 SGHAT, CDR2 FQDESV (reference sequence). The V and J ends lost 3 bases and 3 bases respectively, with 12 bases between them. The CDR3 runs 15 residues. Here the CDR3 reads CASSFVQVNYNEQFF. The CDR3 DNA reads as TGTGCCAGCAGCTTCGTACAGGTTAACTACAATGAGCAGTTCTTC.

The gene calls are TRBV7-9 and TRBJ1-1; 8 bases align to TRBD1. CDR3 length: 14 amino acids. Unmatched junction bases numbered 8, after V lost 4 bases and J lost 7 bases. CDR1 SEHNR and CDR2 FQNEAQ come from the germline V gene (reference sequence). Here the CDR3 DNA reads TGTGCCAGCAGCTCCGCGGACAGGGCGCTTGAAGCTTTCTTT. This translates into CASSSADRALEAFF.

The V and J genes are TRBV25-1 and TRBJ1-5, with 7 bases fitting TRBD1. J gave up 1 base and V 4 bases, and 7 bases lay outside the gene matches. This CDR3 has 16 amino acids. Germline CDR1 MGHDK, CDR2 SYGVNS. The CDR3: CASSVRQGSSNQPQHF. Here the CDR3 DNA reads TGTGCCAGCAGTGTCCGACAGGGTAGCAGCAATCAGCCCCAGCATTTT.

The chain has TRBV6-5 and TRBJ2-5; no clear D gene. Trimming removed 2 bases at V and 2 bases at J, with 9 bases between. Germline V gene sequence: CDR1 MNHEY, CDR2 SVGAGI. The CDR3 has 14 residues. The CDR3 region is CASSYGWPQETQYF. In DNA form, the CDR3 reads TGTGCCAGCAGTTACGGATGGCCGCAAGAGACCCAGTACTTC.

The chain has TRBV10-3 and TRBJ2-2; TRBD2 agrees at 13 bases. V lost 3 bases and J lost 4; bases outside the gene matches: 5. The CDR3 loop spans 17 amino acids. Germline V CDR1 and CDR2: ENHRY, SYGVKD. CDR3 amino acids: CAISDGLAGAITGELFF. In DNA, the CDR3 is TGTGCCATCAGTGATGGACTAGCGGGGGCGATCACCGGGGAGCTGTTTTTT.

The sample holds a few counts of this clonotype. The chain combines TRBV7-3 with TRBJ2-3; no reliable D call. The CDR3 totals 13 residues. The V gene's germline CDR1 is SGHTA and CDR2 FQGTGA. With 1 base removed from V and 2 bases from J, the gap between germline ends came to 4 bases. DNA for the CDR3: TGTGCCAGCAGCTTAATCTCCACAGATACGCAGTATTTT. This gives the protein CASSLISTDTQYF.

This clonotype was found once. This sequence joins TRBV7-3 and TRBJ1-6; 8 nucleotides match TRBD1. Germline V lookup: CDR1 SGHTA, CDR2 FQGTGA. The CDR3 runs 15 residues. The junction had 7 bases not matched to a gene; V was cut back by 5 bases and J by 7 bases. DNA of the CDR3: TGTGCCAGCAGCGCAAACGGACAGGGCAATTCACCCCTCCACTTT. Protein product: CASSANGQGNSPLHF. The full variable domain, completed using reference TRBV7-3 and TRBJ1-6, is GAGVSQTPSNKVTEKGKYVELRCDPISGHTALYWYRQSLGQGPEFLIYFQGTGAADDSGLPNDRFFAVRPEGSVSTLKIQRTERGDSAVYLCASSANGQGNSPLHFGNGTRLTVT.

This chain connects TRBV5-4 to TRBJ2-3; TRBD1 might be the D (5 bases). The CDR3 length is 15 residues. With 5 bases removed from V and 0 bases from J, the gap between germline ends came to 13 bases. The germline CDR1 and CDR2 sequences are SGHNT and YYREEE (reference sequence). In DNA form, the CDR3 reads TGTGCCAGCAGTCAAGGTTGGGGCAGCACAGATACGCAGTATTTT. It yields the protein CASSQGWGSTDTQYF.

CDR3 amino acids: CASSFEGRTGELFF. CDR3 nucleotide sequence: TGTGCCAGCAGCTTCGAAGGGCGGACCGGGGAGCTGTTTTTT. This rearrangement joins TRBV7-9 to TRBJ2-2, with D uncertain. Germline loops: CDR1 SEHNR, CDR2 FQNEAQ (reference sequence). The CDR3 is 14 amino acids. V was trimmed by 3 bases and J by 5 bases, leaving 10 bases between them.

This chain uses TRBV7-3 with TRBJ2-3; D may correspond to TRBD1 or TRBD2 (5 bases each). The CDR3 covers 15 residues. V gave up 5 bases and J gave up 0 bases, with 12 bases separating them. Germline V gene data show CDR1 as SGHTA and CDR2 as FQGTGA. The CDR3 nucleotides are TGTGCCAGCAGCCCCGGGACGATAAGCACAGATACGCAGTATTTT. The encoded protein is CASSPGTISTDTQYF.

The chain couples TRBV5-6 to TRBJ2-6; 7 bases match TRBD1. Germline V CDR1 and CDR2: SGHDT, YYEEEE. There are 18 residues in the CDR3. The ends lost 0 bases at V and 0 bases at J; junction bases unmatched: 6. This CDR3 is CASSLEGAPLSGANVLTF. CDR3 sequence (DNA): TGTGCCAGCAGCTTGGAGGGGGCACCACTCTCTGGGGCCAACGTCCTGACTTTC.

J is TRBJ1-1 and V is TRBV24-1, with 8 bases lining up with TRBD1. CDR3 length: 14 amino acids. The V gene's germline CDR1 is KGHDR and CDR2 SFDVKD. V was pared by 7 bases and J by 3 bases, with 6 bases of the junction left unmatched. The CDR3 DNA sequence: TGTGCCACCAGCGCAGGGGGCACGGACACTGAAGCTTTCTTT. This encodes CATSAGGTDTEAFF.

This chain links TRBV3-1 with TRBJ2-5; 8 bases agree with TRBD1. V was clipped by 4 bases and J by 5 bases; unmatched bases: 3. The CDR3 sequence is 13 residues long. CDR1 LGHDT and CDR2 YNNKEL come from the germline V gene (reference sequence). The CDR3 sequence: CASSLRGRETQYF. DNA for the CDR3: TGTGCCAGCAGCCTCAGGGGGCGGGAGACCCAGTACTTC.

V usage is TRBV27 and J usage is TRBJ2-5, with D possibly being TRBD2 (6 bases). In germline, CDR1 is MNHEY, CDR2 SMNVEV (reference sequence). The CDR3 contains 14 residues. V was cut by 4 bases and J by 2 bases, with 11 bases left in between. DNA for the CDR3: TGTGCCAGCAGTTCGGGACTCTTACAAGAGACCCAGTACTTC. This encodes CASSSGLLQETQYF.

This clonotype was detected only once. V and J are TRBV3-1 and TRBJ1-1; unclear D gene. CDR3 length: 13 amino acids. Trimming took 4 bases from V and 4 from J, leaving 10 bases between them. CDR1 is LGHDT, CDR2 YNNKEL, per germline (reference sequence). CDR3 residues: CASSPLEVTEAFF. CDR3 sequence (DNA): TGTGCCAGCAGCCCTTTGGAGGTCACTGAAGCTTTCTTT.

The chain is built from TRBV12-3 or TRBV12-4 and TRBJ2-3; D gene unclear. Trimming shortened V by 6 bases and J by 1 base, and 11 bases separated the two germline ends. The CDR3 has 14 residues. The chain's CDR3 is CASRYPGGTDTQYF. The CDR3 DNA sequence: TGTGCCAGCAGGTACCCTGGTGGCACAGATACGCAGTATTTT.

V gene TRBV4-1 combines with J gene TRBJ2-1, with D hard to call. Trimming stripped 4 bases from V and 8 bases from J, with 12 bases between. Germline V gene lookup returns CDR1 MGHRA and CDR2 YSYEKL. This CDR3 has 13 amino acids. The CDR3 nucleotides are TGCGCCAGCAGCCCTCCTCCGCCCGATGAGCAGTTCTTC. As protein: CASSPPPPDEQFF.

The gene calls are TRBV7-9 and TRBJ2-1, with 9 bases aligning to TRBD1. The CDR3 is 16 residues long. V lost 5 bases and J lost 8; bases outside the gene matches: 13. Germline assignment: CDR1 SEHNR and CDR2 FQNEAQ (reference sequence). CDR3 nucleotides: TGTGCCAGCAGCCCGACCACGGGACAGGGCCTCCATGAGCAGTTCTTC. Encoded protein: CASSPTTGQGLHEQFF.

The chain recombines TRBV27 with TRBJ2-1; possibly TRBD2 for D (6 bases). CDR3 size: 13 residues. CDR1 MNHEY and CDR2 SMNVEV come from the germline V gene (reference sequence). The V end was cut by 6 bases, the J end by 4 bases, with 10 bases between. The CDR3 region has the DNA TGTGCCAGCAGCTTAGCGGTTTACAATGAGCAGTTCTTC. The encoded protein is CASSLAVYNEQFF.

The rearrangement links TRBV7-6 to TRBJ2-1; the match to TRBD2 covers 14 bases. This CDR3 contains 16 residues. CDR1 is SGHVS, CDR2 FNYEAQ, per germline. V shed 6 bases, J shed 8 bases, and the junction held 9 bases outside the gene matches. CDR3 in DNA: TGTGCCAGCAGACGACTAGCGGGGGGGATTAGTTATGAGCAGTTCTTC. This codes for CASRRLAGGISYEQFF.

The CDR3 DNA is TGTGCCAGCAGCCCACCTCACAGAGGAGATGGCTACACCTTC. It translates to CASSPPHRGDGYTF. The chain uses TRBV3-1 and TRBJ1-2; no reliable D call. V was cut by 4 bases and J by 6 bases, with 15 bases left in between. The CDR3 loop spans 14 amino acids. Germline V lookup: CDR1 LGHDT, CDR2 YNNKEL (reference sequence). Supplemented by reference TRBV3-1 and TRBJ1-2, the full variable domain reads DTAVSQTPKYLVTQMGNDKSIKCEQNLGHDTMYWYKQDSKKFLKIMFSYNNKELIINETVPNRFSPKSPDKAHLNLHINSLELGDSAVYFCASSPPHRGDGYTFGSGTRLTVV.